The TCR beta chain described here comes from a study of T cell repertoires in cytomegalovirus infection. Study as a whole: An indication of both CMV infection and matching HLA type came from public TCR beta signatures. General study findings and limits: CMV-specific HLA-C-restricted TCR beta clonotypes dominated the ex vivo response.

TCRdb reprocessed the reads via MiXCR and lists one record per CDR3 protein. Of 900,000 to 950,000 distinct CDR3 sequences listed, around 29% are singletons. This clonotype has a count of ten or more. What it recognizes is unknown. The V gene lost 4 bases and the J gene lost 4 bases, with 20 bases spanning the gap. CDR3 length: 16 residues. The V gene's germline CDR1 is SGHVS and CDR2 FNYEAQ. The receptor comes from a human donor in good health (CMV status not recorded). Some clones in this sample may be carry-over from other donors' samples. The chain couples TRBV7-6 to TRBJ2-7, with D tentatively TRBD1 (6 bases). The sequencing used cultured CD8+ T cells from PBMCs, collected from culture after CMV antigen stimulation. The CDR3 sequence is CASSSPWGQDRYEQYF. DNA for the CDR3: TGTGCCAGCAGCTCACCCTGGGGGCAGGATCGATACGAGCAGTACTTC. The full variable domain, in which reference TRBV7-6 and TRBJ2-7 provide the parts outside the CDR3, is GAGVSQSPRYKVTKRGQDVALRCDPISGHVSLYWYRQALGQGPEFLTYFNYEAQQDKSGLPNDRFSAERPEGSISTLTIQRTEQRDSAMYRCASSSPWGQDRYEQYFGPGTRLTVT.